Each of the 32 T cell receptor beta chains below was sequenced from the same sample in a study of beta chain features in type 1 diabetes. Expressed TCRB transcripts were sequenced after all isolated RNA was converted to cDNA. Using immunoSEQ multiplex PCR, the repertoire was profiled, and TCRdb retains in-frame clones only, with some absent. This sample has about 900,000 clones, with roughly a sixth found just once. The material sequenced was naive CD4+ T cells from blood. These receptors were taken from a woman aged 18-29 years in good health.

This chain uses TRBV23-1 with TRBJ1-5; 7 bases are a match to TRBD1. TRBV23-1 is reported as an ORF; its role is uncertain. This CDR3 contains 19 residues. With V trimmed by 0 bases and J by 0 bases, 11 bases remained unmatched. The CDR3 sequence is CASSQSWRDSLNSNQPQHF. The CDR3 DNA reads TGCGCCAGCAGTCAATCGTGGAGGGACAGCCTAAATAGCAATCAGCCCCAGCATTTT.

For this clone: The same CDR3 also results from other DNA sequences found in this sample. The chain couples TRBV7-3 to TRBJ2-2, with D hard to call. Trimming stripped 2 bases from V and 2 bases from J, with 3 bases between. Germline V CDR1 and CDR2: SGHTA, FQGTGA. This CDR3 has 13 amino acids. The CDR3 coding sequence is TGTGCCAGCAGCTTACCCAACACCGGGGAGCTGTTTTTT. Its protein product is CASSLPNTGELFF.

This chain joins TRBV7-2 and TRBJ2-7, with 9 nucleotides matching TRBD1. From germline, CDR1 is SGHTA and CDR2 FQGNSA. Trimming at V came to 3 bases and at J to 7 bases, leaving 4 bases not matched to a gene. The CDR3 length is 13 residues. CDR3 sequence reads: CASSFTGGGEQYF. The CDR3 DNA is TGTGCCAGCAGCTTTACAGGGGGCGGGGAGCAGTACTTC.

The J gene is TRBJ2-3, the V gene TRBV5-1; D is perhaps TRBD2 (6 bases). This CDR3 has 12 residues. Germline V gene lookup returns CDR1 SGHRS and CDR2 YFSETQ. V lost 4 bases and J 5 bases, leaving 8 bases between the germline ends. CDR3 in DNA: TGCGCCAGCAGCGGGGGGTTAGATACGCAGTATTTT. It codes for CASSGGLDTQYF. The entire variable domain, with the rest obtained from reference TRBV5-1 and TRBJ2-3, is as follows: KAGVTQTPRYLIKTRGQQVTLSCSPISGHRSVSWYQQTPGQGLQFLFEYFSETQRNKGNFPGRFSGRQFSNSRSEMNVSTLELGDSALYLCASSGGLDTQYFGPGTRLTVL.

The gene calls are TRBV6-5 and TRBJ2-5; the D gene is possibly TRBD2 (5 bases). This CDR3 contains 13 residues. Trimming stripped 2 bases from V and 5 bases from J, with 9 bases between. Germline V gene sequence: CDR1 MNHEY, CDR2 SVGAGI. The CDR3 sequence is CASSYGLGETQYF. The CDR3 DNA reads TGTGCCAGCAGTTACGGACTCGGGGAGACCCAGTACTTC.

This chain connects TRBV4-1 to TRBJ2-2; 7 bases fit TRBD2. CDR3 length: 16 amino acids. CDR1 and CDR2 from the germline V gene are MGHRA and YSYEKL. Germline trimming cut 1 base from V and 6 bases from J; bases unmatched to any gene: 8. The CDR3 DNA sequence: TGCGCCAGCAGCCAAGTAATCGCAGGGAGGGCCGGGGAGCTGTTTTTT. Amino acid sequence: CASSQVIAGRAGELFF.

The gene calls are TRBV20-1 and TRBJ2-7, with D uncertain. Trimming took off 6 bases at V and 2 bases at J, with 5 bases between the two ends. The length of the CDR3 is 10 residues. Germline V gene data show CDR1 as DFQATT and CDR2 as SNEGSKA (reference sequence). The CDR3 DNA follows: TGCAGTGCCCACCCCTACGAGCAGTACTTC. It encodes CSAHPYEQYF.

Only a few counts were recorded for this clone. This chain joins TRBV9 and TRBJ2-3; D remains unclear. Germline CDR1 reads SGDLS; CDR2 reads YYNGEE. V lost 1 base and J 0 bases, leaving 15 bases between the germline ends. The CDR3 loop spans 17 amino acids. CDR3 amino acids: CASSVSGRLPSTDTQYF. DNA for the CDR3: TGTGCCAGCAGCGTATCTGGCCGTCTTCCTAGCACAGATACGCAGTATTTT.

This clone was seen a handful of times. The chain uses TRBV27 and TRBJ1-2; perhaps TRBD1 as D (5 bases). CDR1 and CDR2 (germline): MNHEY, SMNVEV (reference sequence). The CDR3 consists of 15 residues. With 4 bases removed from V and 0 bases from J, the gap between germline ends came to 12 bases. CDR3 region: CASSSIGGTNYGYTF. CDR3 nucleotides: TGTGCCAGCAGTTCAATCGGGGGGACTAACTATGGCTACACCTTC.

This clone was picked up a small number of times. The chain links TRBV28 to TRBJ2-4, with a possible D match to TRBD1 (6 bases). V lost 2 bases to trimming and J lost 1 base, with 15 bases between them. The CDR3 runs to 17 residues. In germline, CDR1 is MDHEN, CDR2 SYDVKM. Written as DNA, the CDR3 is TGTGCCAGCAGTTTACGGAAGGGGGAATTGGCCAAAAACATTCAGTACTTC. Translation gives CASSLRKGELAKNIQYF.

The chain links TRBV5-6 to TRBJ2-7, with 7 nucleotides matching TRBD1. The CDR3 has 16 residues. V shed 0 bases and J 3 bases; nucleotides not matched to a gene: 9. CDR1 and CDR2 (germline): SGHDT, YYEEEE. Here the CDR3 DNA reads TGTGCCAGCAGCTTGGACCCGACAGGGCTTCGCTACGAGCAGTACTTC. The encoded protein is CASSLDPTGLRYEQYF. Full variable domain (rest looked up from reference TRBV5-6 and TRBJ2-7): DAGVTQSPTHLIKTRGQQVTLRCSPKSGHDTVSWYQQALGQGPQFIFQYYEEEERQRGNFPDRFSGHQFPNYSSELNVNALLLGDSALYLCASSLDPTGLRYEQYFGPGTRLTVT.

The DNA of the CDR3 is TGTGCCAGCAGCTTTCTCCGGTGGGGGGCCGATGGAAACACCATATATTTT. Amino acids: CASSFLRWGADGNTIYF. The chain carries TRBV7-8 and TRBJ1-3; D may be TRBD1 (6 bases). Germline-derived CDR1 and CDR2 are SGHVS and FQNEAQ. V was trimmed by 3 bases and J by 3 bases, leaving 18 bases between them. CDR3 size: 17 residues.

The chain employs TRBV28 and TRBJ2-7; possibly TRBD1 for D (5 bases). The CDR3 runs 14 residues. Germline CDR1 reads MDHEN; CDR2 reads SYDVKM. Trimming took 10 bases from V and 0 from J, leaving 16 bases between them. CDR3 DNA: TGTGCCACCTACGCAGGGTTAAGCTCCTACGAGCAGTACTTC. It codes for CATYAGLSSYEQYF.

This clone has only a few counts. J is TRBJ2-3 and V is TRBV4-1, with a weak D call TRBD2 (5 bases). Trimming took off 8 bases at V and 6 bases at J, with 9 bases between the two ends. The germline V gene has CDR1 MGHRA and CDR2 YSYEKL. The CDR3 is made up of 11 amino acids. CDR3: CASQLGDTQYF. In DNA, the CDR3 is TGCGCCAGCCAACTAGGGGATACGCAGTATTTT.

J is TRBJ2-7 and V is TRBV4-3; D remains unclear. Germline CDR1 LGHNA, CDR2 YSLEER. CDR3 size: 16 residues. The V end lost 0 bases, the J end lost 6 bases, and 18 bases lay between the germline ends. In nucleotides, the CDR3 is TGCGCCAGCAGCCAAGACGGCGGAATCGGAAAAGGCGAGCAGTACTTC. Protein sequence: CASSQDGGIGKGEQYF.

The chain is built from TRBV28 and TRBJ1-1, with a possible D match to TRBD1 (5 bases). Per the germline V gene, CDR1 is MDHEN and CDR2 is SYDVKM. The CDR3 consists of 15 residues. V shed 6 bases and J shed 1 base, with 15 bases lying between them. The CDR3 protein is CASSPSGQGNTEAFF. CDR3 in DNA: TGTGCCAGCAGCCCCAGCGGGCAGGGGAACACTGAAGCTTTCTTT.

The CDR3 reads CASSLEGLGQETQYF. DNA of the CDR3: TGTGCCAGCAGCTTAGAGGGTTTAGGTCAAGAGACCCAGTACTTC. This chain connects TRBV7-9 to TRBJ2-5, with D unresolved. Germline lookup yields CDR1 SEHNR and CDR2 FQNEAQ (reference sequence). Trimming took 1 base from V and 2 from J, leaving 11 bases between them. The CDR3 covers 15 residues.

This clone appeared a few times. J is TRBJ2-5 and V is TRBV21-1; TRBD2 is the table's D call, not checked against the DNA. TRBV21-1 is given as a pseudogene. This CDR3 region has 13 residues. Written as DNA, the CDR3 is TGTGCCAGCAGCAGTAGATTACAAGAGACCCAGTACTTC. Translation gives CASSSRLQETQYF.

This clone has more than one count but fewer than ten. V is TRBV6-1 and J is TRBJ2-7, with 10 bases identical to TRBD2. Germline V gives CDR1 MNHNS, CDR2 SASEGT. V shed 4 bases and J 5 bases; nucleotides not matched to a gene: 8. CDR3 size: 15 residues. Here the CDR3 DNA reads TGTGCCAGCAGTGGAGCGGGAGGGCGGATACACGAGCAGTACTTC. Encoded protein: CASSGAGGRIHEQYF.

The V call is TRBV4-3, the J call TRBJ2-3, with 9 bases that match TRBD2. The CDR3 totals 16 residues. Germline-derived CDR1 and CDR2 are LGHNA and YSLEER. The trim removed 3 bases at V and 3 bases at J, leaving 7 bases unmatched. Here the CDR3 DNA reads TGCGCCAGCAGCCAGGATCTAGCGGGAAGGACAGATACGCAGTATTTT. Translating it yields CASSQDLAGRTDTQYF.

This clone was seen more than once but under ten times. This sequence joins TRBV25-1 and TRBJ2-4; 9 positions match TRBD1. The CDR3 has 15 residues. The V gene's germline CDR1 is MGHDK and CDR2 SYGVNS. V dropped 4 bases and J dropped 9; count of bases not matched to a gene: 10. CDR3 DNA sequence: TGTGCCAGCAGTGGGGCCGGGACAGGGTCCGTCATTCAGTACTTC. Amino acid sequence: CASSGAGTGSVIQYF. The full variable domain, rest sourced from reference TRBV25-1 and TRBJ2-4, is EADIYQTPRYLVIGTGKKITLECSQTMGHDKMYWYQQDPGMELHLIHYSYGVNSTEKGDLSSESTVSRIRTEHFPLTLESARPSHTSQYLCASSGAGTGSVIQYFGAGTRLSVL.

The genes are TRBV27 and TRBJ1-2; D gene ambiguous. The CDR3 has 15 residues. Deletions cut 3 bases from V and 4 bases from J, with 15 bases between. The germline V gene has CDR1 MNHEY and CDR2 SMNVEV (reference sequence). CDR3 in amino acids: CASSFVTPLGYGYTF. The CDR3 DNA follows: TGTGCCAGCAGTTTCGTGACCCCTCTAGGCTATGGCTACACCTTC.

Here the CDR3 DNA reads TGTGCCAGCAGCGCAGGGGGTGGCTACACCTTC. Translated, it gives CASSAGGGYTF. This rearrangement joins TRBV5-4 to TRBJ1-2; 7 nucleotides align to TRBD1. V gave up 4 bases and J gave up 7 bases; unmatched junction bases: 1. The length of the CDR3 is 11 residues. Germline V lookup: CDR1 SGHNT, CDR2 YYREEE (reference sequence). Combining the CDR3 with reference TRBV5-4 and TRBJ1-2 gives the whole variable domain ETGVTQSPTHLIKTRGQQVTLRCSSQSGHNTVSWYQQALGQGPQFIFQYYREEENGRGNFPPRFSGLQFPNYSSELNVNALELDDSALYLCASSAGGGYTFGSGTRLTVV.

The rearrangement joins TRBV15 to TRBJ2-2, with TRBD2 identical over 13 bases. The germline gives CDR1 LNHNV, CDR2 YYDKDF (reference sequence). V lost 3 bases and J lost 1; bases outside the gene matches: 5. CDR3 length equals 18 residues. The CDR3 coding sequence is TGTGCCACCAGCAGTTGGACTAGCGGGAGAAGGAACACCGGGGAGCTGTTTTTT. Encoded protein: CATSSWTSGRRNTGELFF.

The chain has TRBV25-1 and TRBJ2-1, with 8 bases that match TRBD2. This CDR3 has 16 amino acids. Per germline, CDR1 MGHDK and CDR2 SYGVNS. Losses at the gene ends were 4 bases for V and 10 bases for J; bases not matched to a gene: 15. The CDR3 protein is CASSGVAGSRVYEQFF. DNA of the CDR3: TGTGCCAGCAGTGGGGTAGCGGGATCCCGGGTCTACGAGCAGTTCTTC.

V and J are TRBV11-2 and TRBJ2-3; 9 bases are shared with TRBD1. From germline, CDR1 is SGHAT and CDR2 FQNNGV. With V trimmed by 5 bases and J by 1 base, 10 bases remained unmatched. There are 17 residues in the CDR3. CDR3 in DNA: TGTGCCAGCAGCGATTTACCGGGACAGGGTGGCACAGATACGCAGTATTTT. Its protein product is CASSDLPGQGGTDTQYF.

CDR3 in DNA: TGTGCCAGCAGCTCTCAGGGCCCGAACACTGAAGCTTTCTTT. As protein: CASSSQGPNTEAFF. This chain links TRBV7-9 with TRBJ1-1; maybe TRBD1 (5 bases). CDR1 SEHNR and CDR2 FQNEAQ come from the germline V gene (reference sequence). The ends were cut back, 4 bases at V and 1 base at J, with 10 bases in the middle. This CDR3 has 14 residues.

The chain carries TRBV6-5 and TRBJ2-6; no clear D gene. V was shortened by 4 bases and J by 2 bases, with 3 bases between the two germline ends. This CDR3 comprises 13 residues. CDR1 and CDR2 (germline): MNHEY, SVGAGI. The CDR3 spells CASSSTGANVLTF. The CDR3 coding sequence is TGTGCCAGCAGTTCAACTGGGGCCAACGTCCTGACTTTC.

The chain joins TRBV4-1 to TRBJ1-3; 7 positions agree with TRBD1. There are 16 residues in the CDR3. V dropped 4 bases and J dropped 0; count of bases not matched to a gene: 6. Germline V CDR1 and CDR2: MGHRA, YSYEKL. The CDR3 reads CASSPRGQRSGNTIYF. CDR3 in DNA: TGCGCCAGCAGCCCCCGGGGACAGCGCTCTGGAAACACCATATATTTT.

The CDR3 DNA follows: TGTGCCAGCAGCTTAAGAGCGGGAGTGTCCTACGAGCAGTACTTC. It encodes CASSLRAGVSYEQYF. The rearrangement uses TRBV7-3 and TRBJ2-7; 8 bases align to TRBD2. Trimming cost V 1 base and J 1 base; bases outside gene matches: 3. This CDR3 region has 15 residues. CDR1 and CDR2 (germline): SGHTA, FQGTGA.

In its sample, this clone was seen a few times. V gene TRBV5-1 combines with J gene TRBJ2-7; 8 nucleotides line up with TRBD1. Looked up from germline, CDR1 is SGHRS and CDR2 is YFSETQ. The V segment lost 5 bases and the J segment 6 bases; nucleotides outside the gene matches: 7. CDR3 length: 13 amino acids. The CDR3 protein is CASSSDRGPEQYF. CDR3 nucleotide sequence: TGCGCCAGCAGTTCTGACAGGGGCCCCGAGCAGTACTTC.

The chain employs TRBV7-2 and TRBJ1-5; no firm D call. The V gene's germline CDR1 is SGHTA and CDR2 FQGNSA. V was shortened by 4 bases and J by 5 bases, with 6 bases between the two germline ends. The CDR3 runs 12 residues. The CDR3, as DNA: TGTGCCAGCAGCTCAGGAGATCAGCCCCAGCATTTT. The encoded protein is CASSSGDQPQHF. Full variable domain (rest looked up from reference TRBV7-2 and TRBJ1-5): GAGVSQSPSNKVTEKGKDVELRCDPISGHTALYWYRQSLGQGLEFLIYFQGNSAPDKSGLPSDRFSAERTGGSVSTLTIQRTQQEDSAVYLCASSSGDQPQHFGDGTRLSIL.